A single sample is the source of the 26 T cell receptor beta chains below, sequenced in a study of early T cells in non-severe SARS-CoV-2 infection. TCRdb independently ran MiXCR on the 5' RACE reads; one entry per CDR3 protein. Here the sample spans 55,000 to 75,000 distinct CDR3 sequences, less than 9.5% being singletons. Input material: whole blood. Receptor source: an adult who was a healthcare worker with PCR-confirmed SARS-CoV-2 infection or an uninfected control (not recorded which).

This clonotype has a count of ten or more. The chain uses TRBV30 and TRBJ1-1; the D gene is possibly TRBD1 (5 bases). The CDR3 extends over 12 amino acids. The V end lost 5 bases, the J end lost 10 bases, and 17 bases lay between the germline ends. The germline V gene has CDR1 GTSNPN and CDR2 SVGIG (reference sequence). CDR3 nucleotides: TGTGCCTGGGCCGGGTCGGGGACCGGAGCTTTCTTT. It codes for CAWAGSGTGAFF.

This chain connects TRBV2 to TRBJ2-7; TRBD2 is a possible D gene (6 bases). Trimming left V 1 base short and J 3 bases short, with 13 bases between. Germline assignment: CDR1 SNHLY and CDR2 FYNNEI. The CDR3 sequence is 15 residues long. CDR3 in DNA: TGTGCCAGCAGTGAAGGCGGGACTGAATACTACGAGCAGTACTTC. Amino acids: CASSEGGTEYYEQYF.

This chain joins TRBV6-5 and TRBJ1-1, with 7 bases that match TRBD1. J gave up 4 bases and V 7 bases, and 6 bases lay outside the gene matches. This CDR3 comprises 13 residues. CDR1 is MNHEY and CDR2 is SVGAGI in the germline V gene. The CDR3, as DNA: TGTGCCAGCACCGAACAGGGGAGCACTGAAGCTTTCTTT. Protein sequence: CASTEQGSTEAFF.

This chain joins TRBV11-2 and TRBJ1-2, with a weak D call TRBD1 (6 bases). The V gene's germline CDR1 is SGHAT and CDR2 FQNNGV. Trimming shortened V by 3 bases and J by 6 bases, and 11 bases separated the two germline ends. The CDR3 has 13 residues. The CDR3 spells CASSFPTGNGYTF. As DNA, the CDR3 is TGTGCCAGCAGCTTCCCAACAGGGAATGGCTACACCTTC.

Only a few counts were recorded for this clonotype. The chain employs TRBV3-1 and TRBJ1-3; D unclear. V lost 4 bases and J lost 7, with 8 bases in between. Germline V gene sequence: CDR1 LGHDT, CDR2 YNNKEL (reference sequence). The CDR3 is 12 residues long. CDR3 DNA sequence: TGTGCCAGCAGCCCTCGACTTAACACCATATATTTT. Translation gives CASSPRLNTIYF.

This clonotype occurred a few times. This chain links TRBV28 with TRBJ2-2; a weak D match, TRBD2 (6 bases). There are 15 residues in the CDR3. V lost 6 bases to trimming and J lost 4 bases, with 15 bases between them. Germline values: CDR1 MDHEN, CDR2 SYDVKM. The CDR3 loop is CASSRDSPLTGELFF. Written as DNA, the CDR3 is TGTGCCAGCAGCCGGGACTCGCCTCTCACCGGGGAGCTGTTTTTT.

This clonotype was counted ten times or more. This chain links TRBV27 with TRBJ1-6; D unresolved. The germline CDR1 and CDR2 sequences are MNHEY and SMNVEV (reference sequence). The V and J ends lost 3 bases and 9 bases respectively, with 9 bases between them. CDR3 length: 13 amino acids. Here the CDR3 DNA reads TGTGCCAGCAGTTTGGCCACTGGTTCACCCCTCCACTTT. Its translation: CASSLATGSPLHF.

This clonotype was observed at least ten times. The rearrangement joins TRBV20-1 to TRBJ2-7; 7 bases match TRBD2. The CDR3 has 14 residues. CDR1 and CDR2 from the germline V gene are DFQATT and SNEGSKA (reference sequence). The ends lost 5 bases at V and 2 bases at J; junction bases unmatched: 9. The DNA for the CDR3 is TGCAGTGCTTCGAAGGCGGGAGACACCTACGAGCAGTACTTC. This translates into CSASKAGDTYEQYF.

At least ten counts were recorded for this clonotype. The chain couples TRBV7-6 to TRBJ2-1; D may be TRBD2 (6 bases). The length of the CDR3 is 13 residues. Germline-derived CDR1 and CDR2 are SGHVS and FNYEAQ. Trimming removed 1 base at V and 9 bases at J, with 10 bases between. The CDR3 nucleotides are TGTGCCAGCAGCTTAGGGTTGGGAGGTGAGCAGTTCTTC. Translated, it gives CASSLGLGGEQFF. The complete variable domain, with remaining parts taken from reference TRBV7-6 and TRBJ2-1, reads GAGVSQSPRYKVTKRGQDVALRCDPISGHVSLYWYRQALGQGPEFLTYFNYEAQQDKSGLPNDRFSAERPEGSISTLTIQRTEQRDSAMYRCASSLGLGGEQFFGPGTRLTVL.

Written as DNA, the CDR3 is TGTGCCAGCAGCTTTAAGGATACGCAGTATTTT. Amino acids: CASSFKDTQYF. The chain is built from TRBV11-3 and TRBJ2-3, with D uncertain. CDR1 and CDR2 from the germline V gene are SGHNT and YENEEA. Trimming stripped 3 bases from V and 6 bases from J, with 4 bases between. The CDR3 runs 11 residues.

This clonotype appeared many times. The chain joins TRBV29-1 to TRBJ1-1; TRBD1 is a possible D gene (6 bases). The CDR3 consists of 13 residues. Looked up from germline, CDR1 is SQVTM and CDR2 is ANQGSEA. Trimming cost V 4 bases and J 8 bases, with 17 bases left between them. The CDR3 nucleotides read TGCAGCGTTGCAGGGGATTATTTGGCGGAAGCTTTCTTT. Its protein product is CSVAGDYLAEAFF.

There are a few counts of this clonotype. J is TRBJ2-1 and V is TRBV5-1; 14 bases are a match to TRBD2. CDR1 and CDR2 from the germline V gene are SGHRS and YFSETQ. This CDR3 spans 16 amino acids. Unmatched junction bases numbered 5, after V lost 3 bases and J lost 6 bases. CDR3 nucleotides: TGCGCCAGCAGCTCGGGGACTAGCGGGAGAATCAATGAGCAGTTCTTC. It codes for CASSSGTSGRINEQFF.

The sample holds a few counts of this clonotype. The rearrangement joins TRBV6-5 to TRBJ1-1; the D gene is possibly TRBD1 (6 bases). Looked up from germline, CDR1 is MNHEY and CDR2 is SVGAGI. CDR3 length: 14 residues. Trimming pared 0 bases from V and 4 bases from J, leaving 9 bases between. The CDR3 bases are TGTGCCAGCAGTTACTCCCGAGGGGGCACTGAAGCTTTCTTT. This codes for CASSYSRGGTEAFF.

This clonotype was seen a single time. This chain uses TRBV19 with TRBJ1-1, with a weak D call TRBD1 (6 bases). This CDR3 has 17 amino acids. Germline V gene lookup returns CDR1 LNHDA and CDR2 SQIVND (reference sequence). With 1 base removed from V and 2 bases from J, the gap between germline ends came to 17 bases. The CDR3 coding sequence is TGTGCCAGTAGTATAGCGAGGACGGACAGCATTAACACTGAAGCTTTCTTT. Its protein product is CASSIARTDSINTEAFF. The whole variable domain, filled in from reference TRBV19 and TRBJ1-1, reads DGGITQSPKYLFRKEGQNVTLSCEQNLNHDAMYWYRQDPGQGLRLIYYSQIVNDFQKGDIAEGYSVSREKKESFPLTVTSAQKNPTAFYLCASSIARTDSINTEAFFGQGTRLTVV.

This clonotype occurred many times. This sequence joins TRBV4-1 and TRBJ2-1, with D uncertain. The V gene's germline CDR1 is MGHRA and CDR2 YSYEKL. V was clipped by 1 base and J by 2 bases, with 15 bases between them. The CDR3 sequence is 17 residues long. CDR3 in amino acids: CASSQGPLRPTYNEQFF. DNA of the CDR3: TGCGCCAGCAGCCAAGGCCCCCTGCGCCCCACCTACAATGAGCAGTTCTTC.

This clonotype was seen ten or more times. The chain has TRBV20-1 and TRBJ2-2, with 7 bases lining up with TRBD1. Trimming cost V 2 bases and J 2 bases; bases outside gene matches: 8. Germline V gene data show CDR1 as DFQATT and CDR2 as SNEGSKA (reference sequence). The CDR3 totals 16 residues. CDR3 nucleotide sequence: TGCAGTGCTAGACAGGCAGGACAGGCAAACACCGGGGAGCTGTTTTTT. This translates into CSARQAGQANTGELFF.

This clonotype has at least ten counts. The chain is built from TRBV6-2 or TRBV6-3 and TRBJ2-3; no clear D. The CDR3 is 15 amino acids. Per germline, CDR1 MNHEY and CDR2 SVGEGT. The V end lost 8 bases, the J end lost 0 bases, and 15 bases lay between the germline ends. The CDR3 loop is CASRGSKTSTDTQYF. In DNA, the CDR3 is TGTGCCAGCCGAGGATCGAAAACTAGCACAGATACGCAGTATTTT.

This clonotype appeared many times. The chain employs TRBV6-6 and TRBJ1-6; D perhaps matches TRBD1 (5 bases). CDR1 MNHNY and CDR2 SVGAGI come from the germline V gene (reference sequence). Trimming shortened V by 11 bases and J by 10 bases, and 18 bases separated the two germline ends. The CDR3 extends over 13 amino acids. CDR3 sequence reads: CAATEAQGSPLHF. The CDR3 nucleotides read TGTGCCGCCACGGAGGCGCAGGGATCACCCCTCCACTTT.

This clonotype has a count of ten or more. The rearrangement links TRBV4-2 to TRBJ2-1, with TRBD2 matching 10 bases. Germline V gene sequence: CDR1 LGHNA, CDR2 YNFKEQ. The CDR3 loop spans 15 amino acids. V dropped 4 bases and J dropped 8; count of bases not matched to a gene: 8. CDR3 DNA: TGTGCCAGCAGCCCCTCAGCGGGAGGGCGCCATGAGCAGTTCTTC. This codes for CASSPSAGGRHEQFF.

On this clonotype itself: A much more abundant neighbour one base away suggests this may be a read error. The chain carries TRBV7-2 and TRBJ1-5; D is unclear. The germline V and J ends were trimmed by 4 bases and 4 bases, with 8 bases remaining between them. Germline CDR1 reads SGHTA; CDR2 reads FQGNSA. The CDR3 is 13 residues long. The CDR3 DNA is TGTGCCAGCAGCTATAGGAGAAATCAGCCCCAGCATTTT. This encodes CASSYRRNQPQHF.

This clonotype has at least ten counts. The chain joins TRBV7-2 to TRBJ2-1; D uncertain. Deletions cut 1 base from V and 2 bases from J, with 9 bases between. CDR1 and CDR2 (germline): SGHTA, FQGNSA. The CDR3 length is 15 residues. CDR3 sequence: CASSLVSSPYNEQFF. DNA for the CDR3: TGTGCCAGCAGCTTAGTGTCTAGTCCCTACAATGAGCAGTTCTTC.

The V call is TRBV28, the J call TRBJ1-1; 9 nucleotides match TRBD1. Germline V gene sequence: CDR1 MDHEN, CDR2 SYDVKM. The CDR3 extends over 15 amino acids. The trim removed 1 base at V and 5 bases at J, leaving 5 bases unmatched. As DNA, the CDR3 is TGTGCCAGCAGTTTATCGGGACAGGGAGAAACTGAAGCTTTCTTT. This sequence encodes CASSLSGQGETEAFF.

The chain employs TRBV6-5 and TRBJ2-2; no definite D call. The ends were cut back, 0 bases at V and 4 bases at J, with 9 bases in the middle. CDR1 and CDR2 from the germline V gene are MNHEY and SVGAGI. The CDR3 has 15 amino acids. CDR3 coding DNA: TGTGCCAGCAGTTACTCGCGAGCTTTCACCGGGGAGCTGTTTTTT. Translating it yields CASSYSRAFTGELFF.

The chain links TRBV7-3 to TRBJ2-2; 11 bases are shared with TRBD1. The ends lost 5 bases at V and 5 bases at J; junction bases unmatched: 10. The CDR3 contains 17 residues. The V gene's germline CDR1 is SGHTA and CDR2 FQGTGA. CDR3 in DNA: TGTGCCAGCAGCCCAAGGACAGGGGGCGCCATGACCGGGGAGCTGTTTTTT. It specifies CASSPRTGGAMTGELFF. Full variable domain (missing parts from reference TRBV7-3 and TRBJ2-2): GAGVSQTPSNKVTEKGKYVELRCDPISGHTALYWYRQSLGQGPEFLIYFQGTGAADDSGLPNDRFFAVRPEGSVSTLKIQRTERGDSAVYLCASSPRTGGAMTGELFFGEGSRLTVL.

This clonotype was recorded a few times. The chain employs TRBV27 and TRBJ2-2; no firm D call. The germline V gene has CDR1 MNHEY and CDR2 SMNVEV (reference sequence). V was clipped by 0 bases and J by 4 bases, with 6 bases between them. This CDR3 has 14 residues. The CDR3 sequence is CASSLSWSTGELFF. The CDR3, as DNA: TGTGCCAGCAGTTTATCGTGGTCCACCGGGGAGCTGTTTTTT.

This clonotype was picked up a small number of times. The CDR3 DNA follows: TGTGCCAGCAGCGGGGCCGATCTAGGGTATGGCTACACCTTC. Protein product: CASSGADLGYGYTF. The chain uses TRBV5-4 and TRBJ1-2, with D tentatively TRBD1 (5 bases). Germline V lookup: CDR1 SGHNT, CDR2 YYREEE (reference sequence). The CDR3 covers 14 residues. Trimming pared 4 bases from V and 5 bases from J, leaving 15 bases between.